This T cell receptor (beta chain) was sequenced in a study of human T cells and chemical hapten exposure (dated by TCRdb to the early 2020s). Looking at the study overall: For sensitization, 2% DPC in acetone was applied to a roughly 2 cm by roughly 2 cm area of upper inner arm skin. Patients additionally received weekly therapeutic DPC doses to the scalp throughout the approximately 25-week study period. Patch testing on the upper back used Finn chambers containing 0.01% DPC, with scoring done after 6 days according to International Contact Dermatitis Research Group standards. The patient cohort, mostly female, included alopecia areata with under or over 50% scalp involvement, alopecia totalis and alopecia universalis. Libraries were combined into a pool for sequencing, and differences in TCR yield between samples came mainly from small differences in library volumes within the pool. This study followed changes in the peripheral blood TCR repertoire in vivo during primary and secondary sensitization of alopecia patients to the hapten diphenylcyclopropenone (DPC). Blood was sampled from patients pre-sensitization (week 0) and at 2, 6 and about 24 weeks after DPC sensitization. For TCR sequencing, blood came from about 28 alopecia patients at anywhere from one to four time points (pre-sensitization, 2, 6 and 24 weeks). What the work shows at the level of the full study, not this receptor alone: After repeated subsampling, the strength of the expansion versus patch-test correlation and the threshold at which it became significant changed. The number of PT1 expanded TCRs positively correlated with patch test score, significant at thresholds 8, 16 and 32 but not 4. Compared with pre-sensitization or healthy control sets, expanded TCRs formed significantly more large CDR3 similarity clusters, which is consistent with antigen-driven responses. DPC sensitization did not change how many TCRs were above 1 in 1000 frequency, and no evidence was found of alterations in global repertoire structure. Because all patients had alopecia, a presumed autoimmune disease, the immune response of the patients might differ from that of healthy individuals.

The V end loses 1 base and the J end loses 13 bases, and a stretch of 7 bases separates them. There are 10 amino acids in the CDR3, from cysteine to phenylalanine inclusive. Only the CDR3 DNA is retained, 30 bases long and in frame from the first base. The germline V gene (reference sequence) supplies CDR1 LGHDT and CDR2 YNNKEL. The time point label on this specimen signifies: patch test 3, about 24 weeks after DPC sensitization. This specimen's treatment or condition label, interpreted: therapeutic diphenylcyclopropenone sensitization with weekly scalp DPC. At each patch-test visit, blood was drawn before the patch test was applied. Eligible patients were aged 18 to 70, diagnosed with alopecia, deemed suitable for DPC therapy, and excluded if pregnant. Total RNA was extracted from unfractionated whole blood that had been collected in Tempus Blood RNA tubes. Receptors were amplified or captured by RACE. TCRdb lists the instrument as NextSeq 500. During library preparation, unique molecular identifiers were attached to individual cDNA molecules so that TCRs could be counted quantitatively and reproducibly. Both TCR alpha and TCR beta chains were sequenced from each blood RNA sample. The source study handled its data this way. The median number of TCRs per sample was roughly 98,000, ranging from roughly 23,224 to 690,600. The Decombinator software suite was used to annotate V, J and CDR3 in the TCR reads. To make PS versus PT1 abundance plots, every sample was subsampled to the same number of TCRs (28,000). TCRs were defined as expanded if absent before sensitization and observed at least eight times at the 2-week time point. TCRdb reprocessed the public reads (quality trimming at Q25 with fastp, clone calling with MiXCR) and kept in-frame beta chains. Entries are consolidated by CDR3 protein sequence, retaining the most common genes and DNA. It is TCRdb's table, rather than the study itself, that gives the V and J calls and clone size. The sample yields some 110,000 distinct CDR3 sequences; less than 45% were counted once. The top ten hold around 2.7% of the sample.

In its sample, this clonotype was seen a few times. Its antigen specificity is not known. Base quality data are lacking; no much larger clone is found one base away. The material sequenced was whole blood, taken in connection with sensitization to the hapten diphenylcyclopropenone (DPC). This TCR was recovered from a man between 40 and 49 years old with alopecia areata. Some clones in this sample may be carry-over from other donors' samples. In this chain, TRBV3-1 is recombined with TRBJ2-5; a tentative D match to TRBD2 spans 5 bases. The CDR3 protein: CASSQVALYF. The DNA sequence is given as TGTGCCAGCAGCCAAGTAGCGTTGTACTTC.